This TCR beta chain is drawn from a study of shared clonotypes between healthy human individuals. Study-level points and caveats: The researchers took only blood, and tissue repertoires probably look different.

The CDR3 contains 16 residues. Germline CDR1 SGHTA, CDR2 FQGTGA. Trimming took 4 bases from V and 10 from J; bases not matched to a gene: 11. Points on this clone: Its cognate antigen is unknown.

Several immunoSEQ plates received, in even portions, the genomic DNA of each subset. Some clones are missing from TCRdb's copy, which holds only in-frame ones; the method was immunoSEQ multiplex PCR. The data contain approximately 2,300,000 clones, approximately 90% of them singletons. The receptor's source is a man between 18 and 35 years old in good health. Some clones in this sample may be carry-over from other donors' samples. The chain links TRBV7-3 to TRBJ1-6; 9 bases align to TRBD1. The sample comprised naive CD4+ T cells from PBMCs. Stated subset: CD45RA+ positively selected. This chain's CDR3 is CASSSSGTGYGSPLHF. As DNA, the CDR3 is TGTGCCAGCAGCTCCTCCGGGACAGGGTATGGGTCACCCCTCCACTTT.